One and the same sample provided the 17 T cell receptor beta chains below, sequenced in a study of blood T cell repertoires in COVID-19. Profiling relied on immunoSEQ multiplex PCR, and the TCRdb table lists in-frame clones only, not all of them. The data contain 250,000 to 350,000 clones, around 90% of them seen just once; the ten biggest clones take up almost 9.5%. What was sequenced was peripheral blood. The receptors stem from a man aged 18 to 30 with active or convalescent COVID-19.

The chain recombines TRBV11-3 with TRBJ1-5; possibly TRBD1 for D (5 bases). The V end lost 6 bases, the J end lost 1 base, and 22 bases lay between the germline ends. This CDR3 contains 18 residues. From germline, CDR1 is SGHNT and CDR2 YENEEA. The CDR3 loop reads CASRPAQGRAESNQPQHF. The CDR3 coding sequence is TGTGCCAGCAGACCAGCCCAGGGTAGGGCGGAGAGCAATCAGCCCCAGCATTTT. Based on the CDR3 plus reference TRBV11-3 and TRBJ1-5, the full variable domain is EAGVVQSPRYKIIEKKQPVAFWCNPISGHNTLYWYLQNLGQGPELLIRYENEEAVDDSQLPKDRFSAERLKGVDSTLKIQPAELGDSAVYLCASRPAQGRAESNQPQHFGDGTRLSIL.

The gene calls are TRBV5-6 and TRBJ1-1, with 8 bases fitting TRBD1. V shed 5 bases and J 8 bases; nucleotides not matched to a gene: 11. CDR3 size: 14 residues. CDR1 is SGHDT and CDR2 is YYEEEE in the germline V gene. The CDR3 loop is CASSKQGESPEAFF. In DNA form, the CDR3 reads TGTGCCAGCAGTAAACAGGGGGAAAGCCCCGAAGCTTTCTTT.

The chain recombines TRBV9 with TRBJ2-7, with 11 bases fitting TRBD2. This CDR3 spans 15 amino acids. The V segment lost 5 bases and the J segment 0 bases; nucleotides outside the gene matches: 4. The germline gives CDR1 SGDLS, CDR2 YYNGEE. Here the CDR3 DNA reads TGTGCCAGCAGTCCTAGCGGGGGGAGCTCCTACGAGCAGTACTTC. It specifies CASSPSGGSSYEQYF.

The V call is TRBV19, the J call TRBJ1-5; D is unclear. The germline V gene has CDR1 LNHDA and CDR2 SQIVND (reference sequence). This CDR3 is built from 14 residues. V dropped 3 bases and J dropped 1 base, with 7 bases sitting between them. The CDR3 sequence: CASSIRGSNQPQHF. As DNA, the CDR3 is TGTGCCAGTAGTATCCGGGGAAGCAATCAGCCCCAGCATTTT.

The chain uses TRBV6-4 and TRBJ2-1, with 11 bases identical to TRBD2. The germline V gene encodes CDR1 MRHNA and CDR2 SNTAGT. Trimming cost V 3 bases and J 7 bases; bases outside gene matches: 8. The length of the CDR3 is 16 residues. CDR3 coding DNA: TGTGCCAGCAGTGAAATTAGCGGGGGGGCGAGGAATGAGCAGTTCTTC. Its protein is CASSEISGGARNEQFF.

The V call is TRBV5-4, the J call TRBJ2-2; tentative D call: TRBD2 (6 bases). Germline values: CDR1 SGHNT, CDR2 YYREEE (reference sequence). Deletions cut 2 bases from V and 5 bases from J, with 13 bases between. CDR3 size: 15 residues. CDR3 loop: CASSLRGRGTGELFF. CDR3 bases: TGTGCCAGCAGCTTAAGGGGCCGGGGGACCGGGGAGCTGTTTTTT.

The chain couples TRBV2 to TRBJ2-3; 8 nucleotides align to TRBD2. V trimming: 6 bases; J trimming: 2 bases; junction bases outside the gene matches: 10. Germline V gene sequence: CDR1 SNHLY, CDR2 FYNNEI. This CDR3 has 16 amino acids. CDR3 bases: TGTGCCAGCAGCTTAAGCGGGGGCCTCGACACAGATACGCAGTATTTT. Translated, it gives CASSLSGGLDTDTQYF.

The genes are TRBV6-2 or TRBV6-3 and TRBJ1-5; no clear D. V was trimmed by 4 bases and J by 4 bases, leaving 11 bases between them. Germline CDR1 is MNHEY and CDR2 is SVGEGT. The CDR3 runs 14 residues. The CDR3 nucleotides are TGTGCCAGCAGTTCCCTGAACGGTAATCAGCCCCAGCATTTT. Translation gives CASSSLNGNQPQHF.

J is TRBJ1-5 and V is TRBV10-1, with D perhaps matching TRBD1 (5 bases). The V gene's germline CDR1 is WNHNN and CDR2 SYGVQD (reference sequence). V gave up 0 bases and J gave up 4 bases, with 16 bases separating them. The CDR3 is made up of 17 amino acids. The CDR3 DNA reads as TGCGCCAGCAGTGAGTCTACAGGTCGATCTTCTAATCAGCCCCAGCATTTT. It specifies CASSESTGRSSNQPQHF.

V usage is TRBV13 and J usage is TRBJ1-4; 11 nucleotides line up with TRBD1. Looked up from germline, CDR1 is PRHDT and CDR2 is FYEKMQ (reference sequence). The CDR3 extends over 15 amino acids. J lost 6 bases, V lost 5 bases, and 5 bases had no gene match. The CDR3 here is CASSRRGQGDEKLFF. Written as DNA, the CDR3 is TGTGCCAGCAGCCGACGGGGACAGGGGGATGAAAAACTGTTTTTT.

V is TRBV29-1 and J is TRBJ1-5; weak D call: TRBD1 (6 bases). CDR1 and CDR2 from the germline V gene are SQVTM and ANQGSEA. The CDR3 has 19 amino acids. Between the trimmed V and J ends, which lost 2 bases and 1 base, there was a span of 24 bases. Here the CDR3 DNA reads TGCAGCGTTGAAAACAGGGTTAGGAAGGGATCGGTAAGCAATCAGCCCCAGCATTTT. It encodes CSVENRVRKGSVSNQPQHF.

The chain is built from TRBV6-1 and TRBJ1-5; no clear D. The V gene lost 1 base and the J gene lost 0 bases, with 7 bases spanning the gap. In germline, CDR1 is MNHNS, CDR2 SASEGT. This CDR3 is built from 15 residues. DNA for the CDR3: TGTGCCAGCAGTGAAGTCTACTATAGCAATCAGCCCCAGCATTTT. Translating it yields CASSEVYYSNQPQHF.

This sequence joins TRBV6-5 and TRBJ1-1; TRBD1 might be the D (6 bases). CDR1 MNHEY and CDR2 SVGAGI come from the germline V gene. V dropped 4 bases and J dropped 0 bases, with 9 bases sitting between them. The CDR3 is made up of 14 amino acids. CDR3 in DNA: TGTGCCAGCAGTTGGGGACAACTGAACACTGAAGCTTTCTTT. Protein product: CASSWGQLNTEAFF.

The V gene is TRBV29-1, the J gene TRBJ1-1; D is perhaps TRBD1 (5 bases). Germline V gene lookup returns CDR1 SQVTM and CDR2 ANQGSEA. V was trimmed by 2 bases and J by 6 bases, leaving 10 bases between them. The CDR3 covers 12 residues. The CDR3 loop is CSVESGGAEAFF. The CDR3 DNA reads as TGCAGCGTTGAAAGCGGGGGGGCTGAAGCTTTCTTT. The full variable domain, with the rest looked up from reference TRBV29-1 and TRBJ1-1, is SAVISQKPSRDICQRGTSLTIQCQVDSQVTMMFWYRQQPGQSLTLIATANQGSEATYESGFVIDKFPISRPNLTFSTLTVSNMSPEDSSIYLCSVESGGAEAFFGQGTRLTVV.

This chain connects TRBV5-8 to TRBJ2-5; the match to TRBD2 covers 12 bases. V lost 4 bases to trimming and J lost 6 bases; unmatched junction nucleotides: 7. The germline V gene encodes CDR1 SGHTS and CDR2 YDEGEE. The length of the CDR3 is 15 residues. DNA for the CDR3: TGTGCCAGCAGCAACCTGACTAGCGGGGGACAGACCCAGTACTTC. Its protein product is CASSNLTSGGQTQYF.

V usage is TRBV7-9 and J usage is TRBJ1-1, with 9 bases that match TRBD1. Germline loops: CDR1 SEHNR, CDR2 FQNEAQ (reference sequence). The V gene end was trimmed by 5 bases and the J gene end by 5 bases; junction bases not matched to a gene: 6. The CDR3 sequence is 14 residues long. The CDR3 sequence: CASSRQGGSTEAFF. The CDR3 DNA sequence: TGTGCCAGCAGCCGACAGGGGGGTTCGACTGAAGCTTTCTTT.

The chain uses TRBV14 and TRBJ2-3, with 15 bases identical to TRBD2. Germline assignment: CDR1 SGHDN and CDR2 FVKESK. The CDR3 consists of 17 residues. The junction had 10 bases not matched to a gene; V was cut back by 1 base and J by 11 bases. Here the CDR3 DNA reads TGTGCCAGCAGCCAAGCCTGGGGACTAGCGGGGGGAAGAGAGCAGTATTTT. Its protein is CASSQAWGLAGGREQYF.